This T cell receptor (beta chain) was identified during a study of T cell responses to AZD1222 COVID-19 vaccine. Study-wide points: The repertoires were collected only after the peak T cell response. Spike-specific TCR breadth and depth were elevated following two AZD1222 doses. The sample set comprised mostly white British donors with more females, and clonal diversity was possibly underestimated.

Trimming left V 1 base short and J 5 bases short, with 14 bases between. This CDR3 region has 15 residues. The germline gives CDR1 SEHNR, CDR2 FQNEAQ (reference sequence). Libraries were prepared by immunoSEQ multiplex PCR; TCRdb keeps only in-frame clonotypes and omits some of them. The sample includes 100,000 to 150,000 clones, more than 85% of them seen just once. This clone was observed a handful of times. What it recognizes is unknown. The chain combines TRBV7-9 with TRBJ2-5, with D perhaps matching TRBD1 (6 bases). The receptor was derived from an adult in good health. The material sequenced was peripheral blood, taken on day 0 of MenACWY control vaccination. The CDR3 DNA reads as TGTGCCAGCAGCTTAGGGGCAGGGGATATTGAGACCCAGTACTTC. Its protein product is CASSLGAGDIETQYF.